Each of the 15 T cell receptor beta chains below was sequenced from the same sample in a study of Ad26.COV2.S vaccination and SARS-CoV-2 variants. Treatment given: approximately 18 received Ad26.COV2.S at low or high dose, single or two shots; several received placebo; per-sample allocation not given. Specimen acquisition occurred on day 63 following the initial vaccine or placebo injection. The repertoire was sequenced with immunoSEQ multiplex PCR; TCRdb's copy has only in-frame clones and lacks some. The sample shows about 480,000 clones, about 83% of them seen only once. This sample comprised peripheral blood, obtained in a trial of Ad26.COV2.S vaccine versus placebo. The receptors shown here come from a person between 18 and 59 years old who received the Ad26.COV2.S COVID-19 vaccine or a placebo.

The V and J genes are TRBV19 and TRBJ2-5, with D uncertain. The CDR3 sequence is 13 residues long. Germline values: CDR1 LNHDA, CDR2 SQIVND (reference sequence). With 3 bases removed from V and 5 bases from J, the gap between germline ends came to 10 bases. The DNA of the CDR3 is TGTGCCAGTAGTATTTCCACCTTGGAGACCCAGTACTTC. This encodes CASSISTLETQYF.

CDR3 sequence reads: CASRSGQQETQYF. The CDR3 DNA reads as TGTGCCAGTAGATCCGGACAGCAAGAGACCCAGTACTTC. The chain uses TRBV19 and TRBJ2-5; the D gene is possibly TRBD1 (6 bases). Germline V gene sequence: CDR1 LNHDA, CDR2 SQIVND (reference sequence). The V gene lost 6 bases and the J gene lost 2 bases, with 10 bases spanning the gap. CDR3 length equals 13 residues. Full variable domain (missing parts from reference TRBV19 and TRBJ2-5): DGGITQSPKYLFRKEGQNVTLSCEQNLNHDAMYWYRQDPGQGLRLIYYSQIVNDFQKGDIAEGYSVSREKKESFPLTVTSAQKNPTAFYLCASRSGQQETQYFGPGTRLLVL.

This chain links TRBV4-3 with TRBJ2-7, with D unclear. The V end was cut by 0 bases, the J end by 6 bases, with 15 bases between. CDR3 length equals 15 residues. CDR1 is LGHNA, CDR2 YSLEER, per germline. The chain's CDR3 is CASSQDLAVSLEQYF. DNA of the CDR3: TGCGCCAGCAGCCAAGATTTAGCAGTGAGCCTCGAGCAGTACTTC.

The rearrangement joins TRBV14 to TRBJ1-2, with a weak D call TRBD1 (5 bases). Trimming took 1 base from V and 3 from J, leaving 15 bases between them. CDR1 and CDR2 from the germline V gene are SGHDN and FVKESK. The CDR3 runs to 16 residues. The CDR3 coding sequence is TGTGCCAGCAGCCAAGGTCTGGGGCGGGCGGACTATGGCTACACCTTC. Protein sequence: CASSQGLGRADYGYTF.

The rearrangement links TRBV7-6 to TRBJ2-3, with D unresolved. In germline, CDR1 is SGHVS, CDR2 FNYEAQ. V was trimmed by 0 bases and J by 3 bases, leaving 7 bases between them. The CDR3 has 14 amino acids. The CDR3 protein is CASSLAGRTDTQYF. The CDR3 DNA sequence: TGTGCCAGCAGCTTAGCGGGTAGGACAGATACGCAGTATTTT.

V usage is TRBV19 and J usage is TRBJ2-7, with D perhaps matching TRBD1 (6 bases). The V gene's germline CDR1 is LNHDA and CDR2 SQIVND (reference sequence). With 10 bases removed from V and 3 bases from J, the gap between germline ends came to 13 bases. This CDR3 has 12 residues. The CDR3 DNA reads TGTGCCACCACGACGGGACACTACGAGCAGTACTTC. This sequence encodes CATTTGHYEQYF. The full variable domain, its missing parts supplied by reference TRBV19 and TRBJ2-7, is DGGITQSPKYLFRKEGQNVTLSCEQNLNHDAMYWYRQDPGQGLRLIYYSQIVNDFQKGDIAEGYSVSREKKESFPLTVTSAQKNPTAFYLCATTTGHYEQYFGPGTRLTVT.

This clone was counted between two and nine times. This chain uses TRBV6-6 with TRBJ1-5; unclear D gene. V gave up 6 bases and J gave up 4 bases, with 19 bases separating them. The CDR3 has 16 amino acids. Germline assignment: CDR1 MNHNY and CDR2 SVGAGI (reference sequence). The CDR3 loop is CASRLRHLLPNQPQHF. CDR3 coding DNA: TGTGCCAGCAGACTGAGACACCTCCTTCCTAATCAGCCCCAGCATTTT.

This clone was seen a handful of times. The chain links TRBV2 to TRBJ2-1; D ambiguous. CDR3 length equals 12 residues. The germline V gene encodes CDR1 SNHLY and CDR2 FYNNEI. V lost 10 bases to trimming and J lost 7 bases, with 14 bases between them. CDR3 residues: CATADPKNEQFF. CDR3 nucleotide sequence: TGTGCCACTGCGGACCCAAAGAATGAGCAGTTCTTC.

The J gene is TRBJ2-3, the V gene TRBV12-5, with D perhaps assigned TRBD1 or TRBD2 (6 bases each). V lost 6 bases and J lost 0, with 10 bases in between. In germline, CDR1 is LGHNT, CDR2 FRNRAP. The CDR3 has 14 residues. The chain's CDR3 is CASGPGASTDTQYF. In DNA form, the CDR3 reads TGTGCTAGTGGGCCGGGGGCTAGCACAGATACGCAGTATTTT.

V usage is TRBV24-1 and J usage is TRBJ2-3; 12 bases match TRBD2. This CDR3 is built from 17 residues. Per the germline V gene, CDR1 is KGHDR and CDR2 is SFDVKD. Trimming at V came to 4 bases and at J to 0 bases, leaving 4 bases not matched to a gene. This chain's CDR3 is CATSEGTSGPSTDTQYF. DNA for the CDR3: TGTGCCACCAGTGAAGGGACTAGCGGGCCTAGCACAGATACGCAGTATTTT.

V gene TRBV7-8 combines with J gene TRBJ2-7; TRBD2 matches at 7 bases. The V gene end was trimmed by 8 bases and the J gene end by 3 bases; junction bases not matched to a gene: 10. The V gene's germline CDR1 is SGHVS and CDR2 FQNEAQ. The CDR3 covers 14 residues. CDR3 amino acids: CASVGWEGSYEQYF. For the CDR3, the DNA is TGTGCCAGCGTCGGGTGGGAGGGTAGCTACGAGCAGTACTTC.

V usage is TRBV4-2 and J usage is TRBJ2-3, with a tentative D call TRBD2 (6 bases). The germline V gene encodes CDR1 LGHNA and CDR2 YNFKEQ. This CDR3 is 16 amino acids long. Trimming cost V 4 bases and J 0 bases, with 14 bases left between them. The chain's CDR3 is CASSRGDGTSTDTQYF. CDR3 bases: TGTGCCAGCAGCCGAGGGGACGGGACTAGCACAGATACGCAGTATTTT.

This chain uses TRBV7-2 with TRBJ2-4, with TRBD2 matching 9 bases. The CDR3 sequence is 16 residues long. J was trimmed by 0 bases and V by 4 bases; bases with no gene match: 4. The V gene's germline CDR1 is SGHTA and CDR2 FQGNSA. This chain's CDR3 is CASSSISGGAKNIQYF. The CDR3 coding sequence is TGTGCCAGCAGCTCTATTAGCGGGGGAGCCAAAAACATTCAGTACTTC.

The J gene is TRBJ2-2, the V gene TRBV6-6; D is undetermined. Trimming left V 2 bases short and J 1 base short, with 5 bases between. CDR3 length: 14 amino acids. CDR1 and CDR2 from the germline V gene are MNHNY and SVGAGI (reference sequence). In DNA form, the CDR3 reads TGTGCCAGCAGTTACCCCAAGAACACCGGGGAGCTGTTTTTT. This encodes CASSYPKNTGELFF.

The J gene is TRBJ1-3, the V gene TRBV3-1 (or the pseudogene TRBV3-2); D uncertain. Trimming removed 3 bases at V and 4 bases at J, with 16 bases between. Per germline, CDR1 LGHDT and CDR2 YNNKEL (reference sequence). CDR3 length equals 16 residues. This CDR3 is CASSQGIAVQGNTIYF. The DNA of the CDR3 is TGTGCCAGCAGCCAGGGGATCGCGGTTCAGGGAAACACCATATATTTT.